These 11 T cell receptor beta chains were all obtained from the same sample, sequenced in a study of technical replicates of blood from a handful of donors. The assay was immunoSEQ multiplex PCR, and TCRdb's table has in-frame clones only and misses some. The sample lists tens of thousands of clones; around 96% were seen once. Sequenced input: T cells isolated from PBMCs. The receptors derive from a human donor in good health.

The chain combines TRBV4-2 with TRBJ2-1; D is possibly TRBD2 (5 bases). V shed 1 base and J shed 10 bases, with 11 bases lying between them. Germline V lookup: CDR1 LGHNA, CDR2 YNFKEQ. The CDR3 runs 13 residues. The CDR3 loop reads CASSQVGEREQFF. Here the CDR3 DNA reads TGTGCCAGCAGCCAAGTCGGAGAGCGGGAGCAGTTCTTC.

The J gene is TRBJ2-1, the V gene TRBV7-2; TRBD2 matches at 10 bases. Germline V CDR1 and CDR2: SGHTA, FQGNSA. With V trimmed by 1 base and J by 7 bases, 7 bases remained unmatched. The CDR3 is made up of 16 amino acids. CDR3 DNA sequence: TGTGCCAGCAGCTTAGGGGGACTAGCGCGAGGGAATGAGCAGTTCTTC. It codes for CASSLGGLARGNEQFF.

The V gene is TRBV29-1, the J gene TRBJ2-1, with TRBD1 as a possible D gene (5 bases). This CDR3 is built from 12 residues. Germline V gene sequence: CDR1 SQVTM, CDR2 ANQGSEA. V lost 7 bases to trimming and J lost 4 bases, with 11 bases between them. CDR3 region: CSETQGYNEQFF. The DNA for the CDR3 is TGCAGCGAGACCCAGGGATACAATGAGCAGTTCTTC.

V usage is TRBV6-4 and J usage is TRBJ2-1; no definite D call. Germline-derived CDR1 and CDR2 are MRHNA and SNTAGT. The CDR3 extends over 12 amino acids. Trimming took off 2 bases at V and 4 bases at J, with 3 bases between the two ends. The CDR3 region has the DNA TGTGCCAGCAGTGACCAATACAATGAGCAGTTCTTC. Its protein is CASSDQYNEQFF.

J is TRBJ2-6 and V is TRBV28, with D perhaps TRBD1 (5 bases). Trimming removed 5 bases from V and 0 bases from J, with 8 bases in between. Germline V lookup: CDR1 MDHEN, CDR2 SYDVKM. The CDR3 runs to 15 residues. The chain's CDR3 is CASSPRVSGANVLTF. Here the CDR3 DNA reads TGTGCCAGCAGTCCCAGGGTCTCTGGGGCCAACGTCCTGACTTTC.

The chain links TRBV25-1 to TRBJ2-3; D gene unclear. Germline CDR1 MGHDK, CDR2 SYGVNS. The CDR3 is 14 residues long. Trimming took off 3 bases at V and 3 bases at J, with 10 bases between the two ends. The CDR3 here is CASSDFGGTDTQYF. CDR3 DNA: TGTGCCAGCAGTGATTTCGGCGGTACAGATACGCAGTATTTT.

The DNA of the CDR3 is TGCAGCGTTCTCGGGGGATCCTACAATGAGCAGTTCTTC. This codes for CSVLGGSYNEQFF. The chain links TRBV29-1 to TRBJ2-1; maybe TRBD2 (6 bases). Germline CDR1 SQVTM, CDR2 ANQGSEA. Trimming cost V 5 bases and J 1 base, with 9 bases left between them. The CDR3 is 13 amino acids.

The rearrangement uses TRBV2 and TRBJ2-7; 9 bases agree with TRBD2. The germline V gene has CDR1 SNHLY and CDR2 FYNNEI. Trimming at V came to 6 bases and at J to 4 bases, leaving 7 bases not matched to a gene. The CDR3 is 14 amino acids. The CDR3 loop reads CASRVLAGSYEQYF. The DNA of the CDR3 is TGTGCCAGCAGGGTACTAGCGGGTTCTTACGAGCAGTACTTC.

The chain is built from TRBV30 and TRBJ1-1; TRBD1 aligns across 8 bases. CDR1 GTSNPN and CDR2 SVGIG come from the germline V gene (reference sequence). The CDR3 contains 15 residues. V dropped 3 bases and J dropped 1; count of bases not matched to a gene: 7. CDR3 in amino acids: CAWSDSGTGNTEAFF. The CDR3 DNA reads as TGTGCCTGGAGCGACTCCGGGACAGGGAACACTGAAGCTTTCTTT.

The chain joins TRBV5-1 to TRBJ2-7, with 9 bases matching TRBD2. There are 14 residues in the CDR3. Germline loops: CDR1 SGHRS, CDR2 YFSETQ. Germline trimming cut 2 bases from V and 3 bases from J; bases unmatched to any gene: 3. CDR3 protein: CASSFASGNYEQYF. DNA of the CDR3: TGCGCCAGCAGCTTTGCTAGCGGGAACTACGAGCAGTACTTC.

The CDR3 nucleotides are TGTGCCAGTACTAGCGGGAGTACGTATGAGCAGTTCTTC. Protein product: CASTSGSTYEQFF. The chain is built from TRBV19 and TRBJ2-1; 10 bases align to TRBD2. The ends lost 7 bases at V and 8 bases at J; junction bases unmatched: 5. There are 13 residues in the CDR3. Germline V gene data show CDR1 as LNHDA and CDR2 as SQIVND (reference sequence).